The clone carrying this T cell receptor (beta chain) was detected many times. Its matching antigen is unknown. This sample is drawn from a study of T cells in Graves' hyperthyroidism and ophthalmopathy. Overall study findings and caveats: For ophthalmopathy, model prediction preceded onset by a median roughly 6.3 months. Blood samples included most of the expanded thyroid clonotypes exceeding 0.001.

From RNA transcripts, TCR beta CDR3 regions were amplified. Primed by the HTBI set, a first-round RT-PCR was run on the TCR CDR3. TCRdb recomputed calls from the multiplex PCR reads with MiXCR, one row per CDR3 protein. The sample yields a few hundred thousand distinct CDR3 sequences, about 46% seen once. V was clipped by 8 bases and J by 7 bases, with 9 bases between them. The CDR3 totals 11 residues. From germline, CDR1 is LNHDA and CDR2 SQIVND (reference sequence). Exclusion of a patient resulted from uncontrolled infection, other autoimmune disease, pregnancy or lactation. Orbital computed tomography and thyroid ultrasound, together with serum TRAb and thyroxine and clinical symptoms, were used for diagnoses.

The chain recombines TRBV19 with TRBJ1-5; D not certain. This clonotype was sampled from an adult woman with Graves' disease, either hyperthyroidism or ophthalmopathy (not recorded which). The sequencing input was peripheral blood or thyroid tissue (not recorded which). The CDR3 DNA reads as TGTGCCAGTGGAGGAGGGCAGCCCCAGCATTTT. Amino acid sequence: CASGGGQPQHF.